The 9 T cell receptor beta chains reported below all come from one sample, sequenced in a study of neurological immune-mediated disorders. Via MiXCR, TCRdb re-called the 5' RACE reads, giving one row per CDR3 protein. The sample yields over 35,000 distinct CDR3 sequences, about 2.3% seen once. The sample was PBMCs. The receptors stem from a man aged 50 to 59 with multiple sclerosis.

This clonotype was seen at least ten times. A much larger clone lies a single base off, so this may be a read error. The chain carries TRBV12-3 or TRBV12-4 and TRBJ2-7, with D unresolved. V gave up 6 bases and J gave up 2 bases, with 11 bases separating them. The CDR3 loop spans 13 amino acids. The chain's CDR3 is CASSLEGTYEQYF. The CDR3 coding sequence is TGTGCCAGCAGCCTGGAAGGTACCTACGAGCAGTACTTC.

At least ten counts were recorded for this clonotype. Here the CDR3 reads CASSPVDSDSGANVLTF. DNA of the CDR3: TGTGCCAGCAGCCCCGTCGACAGTGACTCTGGGGCCAACGTCCTGACTTTC. This chain joins TRBV27 and TRBJ2-6, with TRBD1 as a possible D gene (5 bases). The CDR3 runs 17 residues. V dropped 6 bases and J dropped 0 bases, with 15 bases sitting between them. From germline, CDR1 is MNHEY and CDR2 SMNVEV (reference sequence).

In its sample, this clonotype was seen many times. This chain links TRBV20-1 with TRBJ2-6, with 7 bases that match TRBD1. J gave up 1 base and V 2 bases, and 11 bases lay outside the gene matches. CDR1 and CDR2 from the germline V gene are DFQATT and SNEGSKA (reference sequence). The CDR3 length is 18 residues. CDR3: CSARNRDRGWSGANVLTF. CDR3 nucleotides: TGCAGTGCTAGAAACCGGGACAGAGGATGGTCTGGGGCCAACGTCCTGACTTTC.

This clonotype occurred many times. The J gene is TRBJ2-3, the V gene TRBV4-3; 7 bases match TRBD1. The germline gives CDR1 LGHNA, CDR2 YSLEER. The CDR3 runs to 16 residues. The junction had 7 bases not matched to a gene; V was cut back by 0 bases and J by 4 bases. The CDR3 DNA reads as TGCGCCAGCAGCCAAGATTCAGGGGGTATCGCAGATACGCAGTATTTT. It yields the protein CASSQDSGGIADTQYF.

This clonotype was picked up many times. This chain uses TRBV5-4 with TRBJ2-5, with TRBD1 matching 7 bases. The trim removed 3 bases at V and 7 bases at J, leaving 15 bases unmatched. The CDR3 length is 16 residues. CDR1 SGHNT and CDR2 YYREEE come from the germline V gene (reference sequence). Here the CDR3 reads CASSSGTEGFVGTQYF. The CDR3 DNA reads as TGTGCCAGCAGCTCCGGGACAGAGGGGTTTGTCGGGACCCAGTACTTC.

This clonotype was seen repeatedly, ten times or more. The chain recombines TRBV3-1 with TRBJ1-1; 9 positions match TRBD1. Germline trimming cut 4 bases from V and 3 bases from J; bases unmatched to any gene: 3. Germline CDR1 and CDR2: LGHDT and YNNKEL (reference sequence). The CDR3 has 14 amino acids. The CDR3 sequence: CASSLGQGYTEAFF. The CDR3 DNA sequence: TGTGCCAGCAGCCTGGGACAGGGTTACACTGAAGCTTTCTTT.

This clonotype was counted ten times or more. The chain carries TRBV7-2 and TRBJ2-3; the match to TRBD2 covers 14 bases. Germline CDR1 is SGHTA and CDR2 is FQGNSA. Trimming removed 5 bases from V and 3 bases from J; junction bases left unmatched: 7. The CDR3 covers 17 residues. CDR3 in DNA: TGTGCCAGCAGCACGCCCGGGACTAGCGGGGGTACAGATACGCAGTATTTT. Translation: CASSTPGTSGGTDTQYF.

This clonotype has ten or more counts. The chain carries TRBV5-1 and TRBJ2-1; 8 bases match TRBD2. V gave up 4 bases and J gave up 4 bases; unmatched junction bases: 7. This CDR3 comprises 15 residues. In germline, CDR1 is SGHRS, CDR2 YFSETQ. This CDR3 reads CASSPGGDPYNEQFF. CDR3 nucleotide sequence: TGCGCCAGCAGCCCGGGGGGGGACCCTTACAATGAGCAGTTCTTC.

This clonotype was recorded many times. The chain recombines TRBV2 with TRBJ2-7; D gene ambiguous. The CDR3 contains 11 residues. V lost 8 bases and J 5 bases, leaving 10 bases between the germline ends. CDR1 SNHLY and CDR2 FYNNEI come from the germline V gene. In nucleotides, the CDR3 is TGTGCCAGCCGGTCCGAGGACGAGCAGTACTTC. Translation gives CASRSEDEQYF.